This entry lists 22 T cell receptor beta chains sequenced from one sample in a study of healthy donors' naive CD4 and CD8 T cells. Each TCR library used roughly 510 ng of total RNA and a linear amplification protocol. Via MiXCR, TCRdb re-called the reads, giving one row per CDR3 protein. The sample shows 180,000 or so distinct CDR3 sequences, around 80% of them seen only once. Specimen: naive CD4+ and CD8+ T cells sorted from blood, pooled from several donors. These receptors were obtained from a pool of human donors in good health; the sample pools cells from several healthy donors.

This clonotype has just one count. V is TRBV29-1 and J is TRBJ1-1; D remains unclear. CDR3 length equals 11 residues. In germline, CDR1 is SQVTM, CDR2 ANQGSEA. V lost 4 bases to trimming and J lost 6 bases, with 9 bases between them. The DNA for the CDR3 is TGCAGCGTTGGTAAGAGATCTGAAGCTTTCTTT. Translation: CSVGKRSEAFF.

The chain couples TRBV29-1 to TRBJ1-1; tentatively, D is TRBD1 (5 bases). The CDR3 is 13 amino acids. Per the germline V gene, CDR1 is SQVTM and CDR2 is ANQGSEA. V shed 6 bases and J shed 3 bases, with 14 bases lying between them. The CDR3 spells CSVCRGVDTEAFF. In DNA, the CDR3 is TGCAGCGTGTGCCGGGGCGTGGACACTGAAGCTTTCTTT.

This rearrangement joins TRBV29-1 to TRBJ1-2, with D tentatively TRBD1 (5 bases). Germline V gives CDR1 SQVTM, CDR2 ANQGSEA. This CDR3 comprises 18 residues. V was cut by 3 bases and J by 0 bases, with 23 bases left in between. The DNA for the CDR3 is TGCAGCGTTGACGGGGTGACAGCCTCGGGTGTTACTAACTATGGCTACACCTTC. This sequence encodes CSVDGVTASGVTNYGYTF.

The chain joins TRBV29-1 to TRBJ2-2, with TRBD2 matching 7 bases. The CDR3 totals 14 residues. The J segment lost 0 bases and the V segment lost 5 bases, leaving 3 bases of the junction unmatched. Germline CDR1 and CDR2: SQVTM and ANQGSEA. CDR3 sequence (DNA): TGCAGCGTTATAGCGGGTGCGAACACCGGGGAGCTGTTTTTT. This translates into CSVIAGANTGELFF.

This chain joins TRBV29-1 and TRBJ1-5; 9 nucleotides agree with TRBD1. Germline V gene sequence: CDR1 SQVTM, CDR2 ANQGSEA. J gave up 6 bases and V 4 bases, and 4 bases lay outside the gene matches. This CDR3 contains 13 residues. The DNA of the CDR3 is TGCAGCGTTGGGGACAGGGTAGGTCAGCCCCAGCATTTT. Encoded protein: CSVGDRVGQPQHF. Based on the CDR3 plus reference TRBV29-1 and TRBJ1-5, the full variable domain is SAVISQKPSRDICQRGTSLTIQCQVDSQVTMMFWYRQQPGQSLTLIATANQGSEATYESGFVIDKFPISRPNLTFSTLTVSNMSPEDSSIYLCSVGDRVGQPQHFGDGTRLSIL.

There are a few counts of this clonotype. The gene calls are TRBV29-1 and TRBJ1-1; maybe TRBD1 (5 bases). This CDR3 spans 14 amino acids. The germline CDR1 and CDR2 sequences are SQVTM and ANQGSEA. V was clipped by 4 bases and J by 5 bases, with 17 bases between them. This chain's CDR3 is CSVGAGVEETEAFF. The CDR3 DNA reads TGCAGCGTTGGAGCGGGGGTTGAGGAAACTGAAGCTTTCTTT.

This clonotype was detected once. The V and J genes are TRBV27 and TRBJ1-2; D is perhaps TRBD1 (6 bases). This CDR3 comprises 15 residues. The germline V gene encodes CDR1 MNHEY and CDR2 SMNVEV (reference sequence). The V and J ends lost 5 bases and 3 bases respectively, with 16 bases between them. The CDR3 region has the DNA TGTGCCAGCAGTCCTTACAGGGAAGATGACTATGGCTACACCTTC. It translates to CASSPYREDDYGYTF.

This chain links TRBV30 with TRBJ1-3; D remains ambiguous. Germline-derived CDR1 and CDR2 are GTSNPN and SVGIG (reference sequence). Trimming cost V 2 bases and J 0 bases, with 8 bases left between them. CDR3 size: 14 residues. CDR3 sequence: CAWSSGNSGNTIYF. In nucleotides, the CDR3 is TGTGCCTGGAGTTCGGGTAACTCTGGAAACACCATATATTTT.

The chain links TRBV27 to TRBJ2-7; D tentatively fits TRBD1 or TRBD2 (6 bases each). The CDR3 loop spans 16 amino acids. Looked up from germline, CDR1 is MNHEY and CDR2 is SMNVEV (reference sequence). V lost 0 bases and J 5 bases, leaving 17 bases between the germline ends. This chain's CDR3 is CASSLSPGGGKDEQYF. The CDR3 DNA follows: TGTGCCAGCAGTTTATCCCCCGGGGGCGGGAAGGACGAGCAGTACTTC.

This rearrangement joins TRBV6-2 or TRBV6-3 to TRBJ1-2; D is unclear. Deletions cut 2 bases from V and 4 bases from J, with 17 bases between. Germline V gene sequence: CDR1 MNHEY, CDR2 SVGEGT. This CDR3 contains 16 residues. CDR3 in DNA: TGTGCCAGCAGTTACCCGGCCCGGAATGGAGGCTATGGCTACACCTTC. This sequence encodes CASSYPARNGGYGYTF.

A single count supports this clonotype. J is TRBJ2-7 and V is TRBV19; 9 positions agree with TRBD2. CDR1 and CDR2 from the germline V gene are LNHDA and SQIVND (reference sequence). J gave up 1 base and V 4 bases, and 2 bases lay outside the gene matches. The CDR3 spans 14 residues. In DNA form, the CDR3 reads TGTGCCAGTAGTAATCTAGCGGGATCCTACGAGCAGTACTTC. Translated: CASSNLAGSYEQYF.

V usage is TRBV4-2 and J usage is TRBJ2-5; D ambiguous. Trimming removed 5 bases at V and 1 base at J, with 17 bases between. Per the germline V gene, CDR1 is LGHNA and CDR2 is YNFKEQ. The CDR3 has 16 amino acids. The CDR3 loop reads CASSDLVGSRQETQYF. CDR3 DNA: TGTGCCAGCAGCGATTTAGTCGGATCCCGCCAAGAGACCCAGTACTTC.

This sequence joins TRBV18 and TRBJ1-2; D is undetermined. This CDR3 has 13 amino acids. Germline values: CDR1 KGHSH, CDR2 LQKENI. V lost 2 bases to trimming and J lost 7 bases, with 11 bases between them. CDR3: CASSPFKGPGYTF. CDR3 DNA sequence: TGTGCCAGCTCACCATTTAAAGGGCCTGGCTACACCTTC. The full variable domain, in which reference TRBV18 and TRBJ1-2 provide the parts outside the CDR3, is NAGVMQNPRHLVRRRGQEARLRCSPMKGHSHVYWYRQLPEEGLKFMVYLQKENIIDESGMPKERFSAEFPKEGPSILRIQQVVRGDSAAYFCASSPFKGPGYTFGSGTRLTVV.

This clonotype was detected a few times. The chain is built from TRBV29-1 and TRBJ2-7, with 7 bases fitting TRBD2. V was clipped by 5 bases and J by 2 bases; unmatched bases: 9. The germline V gene encodes CDR1 SQVTM and CDR2 ANQGSEA. CDR3 length equals 14 residues. The CDR3 coding sequence is TGCAGCGTTCTAGTGGGAGGGGTCGCCTACGAGCAGTACTTC. This codes for CSVLVGGVAYEQYF.

This clonotype was picked up one time. The chain couples TRBV12-5 to TRBJ2-1, with a possible D match to TRBD2 (6 bases). CDR3 size: 15 residues. Germline CDR1 reads LGHNT; CDR2 reads FRNRAP. Trimming pared 1 base from V and 4 bases from J, leaving 11 bases between. The DNA for the CDR3 is TGTGCTAGTGGTTTGGCGGGAGTGAATTACAATGAGCAGTTCTTC. Encoded protein: CASGLAGVNYNEQFF.

This chain uses TRBV19 with TRBJ2-7; 9 positions match TRBD2. V dropped 4 bases and J dropped 5; count of bases not matched to a gene: 3. CDR1 and CDR2 (germline): LNHDA, SQIVND (reference sequence). This CDR3 is 13 amino acids long. The CDR3 coding sequence is TGTGCCAGTAGTACGCGGACTAGCGACGAGCAGTACTTC. Translating it yields CASSTRTSDEQYF.

CDR3 DNA sequence: TGTGCCATCAGTGATGGGCAGGGGGACCAGCCCCAGCATTTT. As protein: CAISDGQGDQPQHF. This chain uses TRBV10-3 with TRBJ1-5, with 7 bases lining up with TRBD1. The CDR3 is 14 residues long. V was clipped by 3 bases and J by 7 bases; unmatched bases: 6. From germline, CDR1 is ENHRY and CDR2 SYGVKD.

The chain's CDR3 is CASRTGPALTDTQYF. The CDR3 region has the DNA TGTGCCAGCAGGACAGGGCCGGCTCTCACAGATACGCAGTATTTT. J is TRBJ2-3 and V is TRBV6-5, with 7 bases lining up with TRBD1. With 6 bases clipped from V and 2 bases from J, the junction kept 8 bases outside the gene matches. Germline CDR1 is MNHEY and CDR2 is SVGAGI. The CDR3 is 15 amino acids.

This clonotype was counted only a few times. The CDR3: CASSPGGSNEQFF. In nucleotides, the CDR3 is TGCGCCAGCAGCCCAGGGGGGTCCAATGAGCAGTTCTTC. The chain employs TRBV4-1 and TRBJ2-1; TRBD1 might be the D (7 bases). CDR3 size: 13 residues. V lost 4 bases to trimming and J lost 6 bases, with 10 bases between them. Germline V gene data show CDR1 as MGHRA and CDR2 as YSYEKL.

The chain has TRBV6-2 or TRBV6-3 and TRBJ2-7; 11 bases align to TRBD2. Germline loops: CDR1 MNHEY, CDR2 SVGEGT. V was pared by 2 bases and J by 5 bases, with 8 bases of the junction left unmatched. The CDR3 sequence is 16 residues long. The CDR3 bases are TGTGCCAGCAGTTACCGTTACGCGGGACTAGCGGACGAGCAGTACTTC. Protein sequence: CASSYRYAGLADEQYF.

This clonotype occurred a few times. This chain links TRBV6-1 with TRBJ2-1, with 8 bases matching TRBD1. The CDR3 length is 15 residues. Germline CDR1 is MNHNS and CDR2 is SASEGT. The J segment lost 0 bases and the V segment lost 6 bases, leaving 4 bases of the junction unmatched. The CDR3: CASRPTGGSYNEQFF. CDR3 coding DNA: TGTGCCAGCAGGCCCACAGGGGGCTCCTACAATGAGCAGTTCTTC.

This clonotype has just a few counts. J is TRBJ2-1 and V is TRBV29-1, with 9 positions matching TRBD1. The CDR3 totals 13 residues. CDR1 is SQVTM, CDR2 ANQGSEA, per germline. The V gene end was trimmed by 4 bases and the J gene end by 4 bases; junction bases not matched to a gene: 2. CDR3: CSVGGTGYNEQFF. The CDR3 nucleotides are TGCAGCGTTGGGGGGACAGGGTACAATGAGCAGTTCTTC.